Presented here are 11 T cell receptor beta chains from one specimen sequenced in a study of blood T cell repertoires in COVID-19 (dated by TCRdb to the early 2020s). The library was prepared using the immunoSEQ multiplex PCR assay. This immuneACCESS table, as held by TCRdb, lists in-frame sequences with V and J called but not all clones. Of the missing ones, under half trace to an unresolved V gene in checked studies; the others have no known cause. Counted in this sample were 250,000 to 300,000 clones; approximately 88% of them appeared once. The ten largest clonotypes hold 10% of the sample. Sequencing was done on a sample of peripheral blood. Every receptor here comes from a woman in her 70s with COVID-19, enrolled during active disease.

This clone has more than one count but fewer than ten. The chain carries TRBV14 and TRBJ1-6; 8 bases line up with TRBD1. This CDR3 spans 15 amino acids. The germline CDR1 and CDR2 sequences are SGHDN and FVKESK. V gave up 1 base and J gave up 6 bases; unmatched junction bases: 2. CDR3 in DNA: TGTGCCAGCAGCCAAGCACAGGGGGGTAATTCACCCCTCCACTTT. Translating gives CASSQAQGGNSPLHF.

The genes are TRBV18 and TRBJ2-4, with D possibly being TRBD1 (6 bases). Germline CDR1 and CDR2: KGHSH and LQKENI. Trimming removed 5 bases at V and 0 bases at J, with 14 bases between. The CDR3 consists of 16 residues. Here the CDR3 DNA reads TGTGCCAGCTCAATCGGACAGAGAGTAGCCAAAAACATTCAGTACTTC. Protein: CASSIGQRVAKNIQYF.

The V call is TRBV2, the J call TRBJ2-1; TRBD1 agrees at 8 bases. The trim removed 6 bases at V and 4 bases at J, leaving 8 bases unmatched. CDR1 and CDR2 (germline): SNHLY, FYNNEI. The CDR3 runs 15 residues. CDR3 in amino acids: CASRGDRGAYNEQFF. The CDR3 DNA reads as TGTGCCAGCAGAGGTGACAGGGGAGCGTACAATGAGCAGTTCTTC.

The chain couples TRBV11-3 to TRBJ2-7; a possible D gene is TRBD2 (6 bases). The CDR3 runs to 16 residues. Trimming took 0 bases from V and 1 from J, leaving 13 bases between them. Germline V gene sequence: CDR1 SGHNT, CDR2 YENEEA. The DNA of the CDR3 is TGTGCCAGCAGCTTAGAACCCCCGGGAGCTTCCTACGAGCAGTACTTC. This gives the protein CASSLEPPGASYEQYF.

This clone was seen once. The V and J genes are TRBV11-3 and TRBJ2-1, with 7 bases fitting TRBD2. Losses at the gene ends were 2 bases for V and 1 base for J; bases not matched to a gene: 2. Germline V gene data show CDR1 as SGHNT and CDR2 as YENEEA. There are 15 residues in the CDR3. CDR3 DNA sequence: TGTGCCAGCAGCTTAACGGGGGGTTCCTACAATGAGCAGTTCTTC. This encodes CASSLTGGSYNEQFF.

J is TRBJ1-4 and V is TRBV6-5; 7 nucleotides agree with TRBD1. V shed 4 bases and J 4 bases; nucleotides not matched to a gene: 3. The CDR3 length is 14 residues. The germline V gene encodes CDR1 MNHEY and CDR2 SVGAGI. DNA of the CDR3: TGTGCCAGCAGTTTGCAGGGGGGTAATGAAAAACTGTTTTTT. This gives the protein CASSLQGGNEKLFF.

The chain is built from TRBV28 and TRBJ2-3; the match to TRBD1 covers 7 bases. J lost 3 bases, V lost 6 bases, and 15 bases had no gene match. Germline loops: CDR1 MDHEN, CDR2 SYDVKM. CDR3 length: 17 amino acids. The CDR3 sequence is CASRIPLQGIGTDTQYF. In DNA form, the CDR3 reads TGTGCCAGCAGAATACCCCTACAGGGGATTGGGACAGATACGCAGTATTTT. Full variable domain (remainder filled in from reference TRBV28 and TRBJ2-3): DVKVTQSSRYLVKRTGEKVFLECVQDMDHENMFWYRQDPGLGLRLIYFSYDVKMKEKGDIPEGYSVSREKKERFSLILESASTNQTSMYLCASRIPLQGIGTDTQYFGPGTRLTVL.

V gene TRBV28 combines with J gene TRBJ1-2, with 7 bases that match TRBD1. Germline V CDR1 and CDR2: MDHEN, SYDVKM. Trimming removed 6 bases from V and 8 bases from J; junction bases left unmatched: 3. The CDR3 loop spans 11 amino acids. CDR3 in DNA: TGTGCCAGCAGAGCGACAGGGGGCTACACCTTC. It specifies CASRATGGYTF.

This sequence joins TRBV30 and TRBJ1-1; D not resolved. The CDR3 extends over 15 amino acids. Germline V gene data show CDR1 as GTSNPN and CDR2 as SVGIG (reference sequence). V was cut by 1 base and J by 5 bases, with 17 bases left in between. CDR3 region: CAWSALRQRATEAFF. DNA of the CDR3: TGTGCCTGGAGTGCGCTTAGACAACGAGCTACTGAAGCTTTCTTT.

The genes are TRBV5-1 and TRBJ1-1, with D tentatively TRBD1 (6 bases). Germline V lookup: CDR1 SGHRS, CDR2 YFSETQ. The CDR3 consists of 13 residues. Between the trimmed V and J ends, which lost 4 bases and 4 bases, there was a span of 11 bases. CDR3 coding DNA: TGCGCCAGCAGCGTGGACAGTTTCACTGAAGCTTTCTTT. Translated, it gives CASSVDSFTEAFF.

For this clone: A clone one base away is much larger, so this may be a read error. This rearrangement joins TRBV2 to TRBJ2-7, with TRBD1 matching 10 bases. This CDR3 has 13 amino acids. Germline CDR1 is SNHLY and CDR2 is FYNNEI. The trim removed 6 bases at V and 4 bases at J, leaving 3 bases unmatched. Here the CDR3 reads CASRPGQGYEQYF. The CDR3 DNA follows: TGTGCCAGCAGGCCGGGACAGGGGTACGAGCAGTACTTC.